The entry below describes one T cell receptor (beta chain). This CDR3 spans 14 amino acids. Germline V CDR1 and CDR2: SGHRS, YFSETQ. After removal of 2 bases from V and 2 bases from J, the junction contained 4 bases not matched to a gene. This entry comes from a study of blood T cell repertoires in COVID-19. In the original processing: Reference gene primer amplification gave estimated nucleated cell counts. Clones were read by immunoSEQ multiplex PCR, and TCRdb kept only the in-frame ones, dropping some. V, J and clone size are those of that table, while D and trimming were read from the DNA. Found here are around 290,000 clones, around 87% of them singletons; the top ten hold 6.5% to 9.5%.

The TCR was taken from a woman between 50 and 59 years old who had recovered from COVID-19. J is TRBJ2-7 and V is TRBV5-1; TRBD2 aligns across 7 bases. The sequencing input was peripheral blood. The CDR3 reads CASSFSSGTYEQYF. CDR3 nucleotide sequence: TGCGCCAGCAGCTTTTCTAGCGGAACCTACGAGCAGTACTTC.